The rows below give T cell receptor beta chains drawn from one sample of a study of blood T cell repertoires in COVID-19. TCRdb's copy holds only in-frame clones and misses some; the assay was immunoSEQ multiplex PCR. The profile covers about 460,000 clones, with about 85% appearing a single time and approximately 8% taken by the ten largest. Sequences were obtained from PBMCs or T cells enriched from blood (not recorded which). These receptors came from a woman in her sixties or seventies who had recovered from COVID-19. Both conserved end residues are part of each CDR3. D genes are given only for firm matches. The size field is filled for only some rows; it gives once, few, many or a size class.

D gene	J gene	V gene	clone size	CDR3 DNA	CDR3 protein
TRBD2	TRBJ2-1	TRBV7-8	NA	TGTGCCAGCTCCGGGGGGGGGCTTAGTGAGCAGTTCTTC	CASSGGGLSEQFF
NA	TRBJ1-2	TRBV3-1/TRBV3-2	NA	TGTGCCAGCAGCCAAAGGCTCAGGTATAACTATGGCTACACCTTC	CASSQRLRYNYGYTF
NA	TRBJ2-2	TRBV7-8	once	TGTGCCAGCAGCTTAGTGCAGGGCCGGGAGCTGTTTTTT	CASSLVQGRELFF
NA	TRBJ1-1	TRBV6-5	NA	TGTGCCAGCATATTCGGGATGTATTCCACTGAAGCTTTCTTT	CASIFGMYSTEAFF
TRBD1	TRBJ1-1	TRBV2	NA	TGTGCCAGCGGTCAGACAGGGGAAGGCACTGAAGCTTTCTTT	CASGQTGEGTEAFF
NA	TRBJ2-4	TRBV4-1	NA	TGCGCCAGCAGCCGCCTCGAGGCATCCAAAAACATTCAGTACTTC	CASSRLEASKNIQYF
TRBD2	TRBJ2-1	TRBV6-2/TRBV6-3	once	TGTGCCAGCAGTCGGACTAGCGGGGGGTTTTACAATGAGCAGTTCTTC	CASSRTSGGFYNEQFF
TRBD2	TRBJ2-7	TRBV5-6	NA	TGTGCCAGCAGCTTGAGGGTTAGCGGGACCTACGAGCAGTACTTC	CASSLRVSGTYEQYF
NA	TRBJ1-1	TRBV5-4	once	TGTGCCAGCAGCTTGGAGTTAAGGGGTAGGGACACTGAAGCTTTCTTT	CASSLELRGRDTEAFF
TRBD1	TRBJ1-1	TRBV18	NA	TGTGCCAGCGCAGGACAGGGGGCCACCCACCTGAACACTGAAGCTTTCTTT	CASAGQGATHLNTEAFF
NA	TRBJ2-3	TRBV7-9	once	TGTGCCAGTGACTCAACCCCGAACACAGATACGCAGTATTTT	CASDSTPNTDTQYF
NA	TRBJ1-1	TRBV27	NA	TGTGCCAGCAGTTGGGGTGGGGGCACAGCTTTCTTT	CASSWGGGTAFF
TRBD1	TRBJ1-5	TRBV2	NA	TGTGCCAGCAGCTTTGACAGGGGCAATCAGCCCCAGCATTTT	CASSFDRGNQPQHF
TRBD1	TRBJ1-2	TRBV30	once	TGTGCCTGGAGTTCTACAGGGGATGGCTACACCTTC	CAWSSTGDGYTF
NA	TRBJ1-1	TRBV19	NA	TGTGCCAGTAGTATAGGTAGCACTGAAGCTTTCTTT	CASSIGSTEAFF
TRBD1	TRBJ2-3	TRBV5-1	NA	TGCGCCAGCAGCTTAGGTGGGCAGGGGGCCACAGATACGCAGTATTTT	CASSLGGQGATDTQYF
NA	TRBJ2-1	TRBV2	few	TGTGCCAGCAGTGAAGCCGGTCATGAGCAGTTCTTC	CASSEAGHEQFF
NA	TRBJ2-3	TRBV5-4	NA	TGTGCCAGCAGCCTCGAGATTTTTATTTCTAGCACAGATACGCAGTATTTT	CASSLEIFISSTDTQYF
NA	TRBJ2-2	TRBV6-4	NA	TGTGCCAGCAGCCTAACAGGGAGCTCGAACACCGGGGAGCTGTTTTTT	CASSLTGSSNTGELFF
TRBD1	TRBJ1-1	TRBV7-8	NA	TGTGCCAGCAGCATCACAGGGGGCGGTACTGAAGCTTTCTTT	CASSITGGGTEAFF
NA	TRBJ2-3	TRBV28	few	TGTGCCAGCAGTTTTAGTGGCCCTAAAAGGAGGCAGTATTTT	CASSFSGPKRRQYF
TRBD1	TRBJ1-5	TRBV4-2	NA	TGTGCCAGCAGCCAAGCCGGGACAGGGGGGCCCAATCAGCCCCAGCATTTT	CASSQAGTGGPNQPQHF
NA	TRBJ1-4	TRBV28	NA	TGTGCCAGCAGTTACCCTCCGACGACTGGATACGAAAAACTGTTTTTT	CASSYPPTTGYEKLFF
NA	TRBJ1-6	TRBV9	NA	TGTGCCAGCAGCGTAGATTGGCAGGGGCGGGCACCCCTCCACTTT	CASSVDWQGRAPLHF
TRBD1	TRBJ1-1	TRBV7-9	NA	TGTGCCAGCAGCGCCCCGACAGGGGCTGCTGAAGCTTTCTTT	CASSAPTGAAEAFF
TRBD2	TRBJ2-7	TRBV10-3	once	TGTGCCATCAGTGAAGGGACTAGCGGGGGGGCTTTCTTC	CAISEGTSGGAFF
NA	TRBJ1-1	TRBV5-1	NA	TGCGCCAGCAGCCCCCTGGGACACCCGAACACTGAAGCTTTCTTT	CASSPLGHPNTEAFF
TRBD2	TRBJ2-3	TRBV9	NA	TGTGCCAGCAGCCTCGGACTAGCGGGCCCGCCTGACACAGATACGCAGTATTTT	CASSLGLAGPPDTDTQYF
TRBD2	TRBJ2-2	TRBV15	NA	TGTGCCACCAGCCCTCGCCACCCCCGGGAGGCCGGGGAGCTGTTTTTT	CATSPRHPREAGELFF
TRBD1	TRBJ2-1	TRBV5-4	NA	TGTGCCAGCAGCGCCCGGACAGGGCTGGAGCAGTTCTTC	CASSARTGLEQFF
TRBD1	TRBJ1-6	TRBV3-1/TRBV3-2	NA	TGTGCCAGCAGTCTACAGGGGGCGGCGTATAATTCACCCCTCCACTTT	CASSLQGAAYNSPLHF
NA	TRBJ2-7	TRBV11-3	NA	TGTGCCAGCAAGGGCAGGGGCTACGAGCAGTACTTC	CASKGRGYEQYF
TRBD1	TRBJ2-2	TRBV3-1/TRBV3-2	NA	TGTGCCAGCAGACCCCGGGACAGGGGCATCTCCGGGGAGCTGTTTTTT	CASRPRDRGISGELFF
NA	TRBJ1-4	TRBV28	NA	TGTGCCACCAAAGGAGGGGTTGCAACTAATGAAAAACTGTTTTTT	CATKGGVATNEKLFF
TRBD1	TRBJ1-4	TRBV5-1	NA	TGCGCCAGCAGCTATCAGACAGGGCGGAATGAAAAACTGTTTTTT	CASSYQTGRNEKLFF
NA	TRBJ1-4	TRBV7-8	once	TGTGCCAGCAGGAGGGGGGGGAATGAAAAACTGTTTTTT	CASRRGGNEKLFF
NA	TRBJ1-2	TRBV20-1	once	TGCAGCGGACAAAGGGATGGCTACACCTTC	CSGQRDGYTF
TRBD1	TRBJ1-6	TRBV7-8	few	TGTGCCAGCAGCAACCCTCGGACAGGGCGAGATTCACCCCTCCACTTT	CASSNPRTGRDSPLHF
TRBD1	TRBJ1-1	TRBV19	NA	TGTGCCAGTATGGACAGGGTGAACACTGAAGCTTTCTTT	CASMDRVNTEAFF
NA	TRBJ1-1	TRBV11-2	once	TGTGCCAGCAGCCTAACCGACAGGTCAAACACTGAAGCTTTCTTT	CASSLTDRSNTEAFF
TRBD1	TRBJ1-6	TRBV4-1	NA	TGCGCCAGCAGCCAGTGGACAGGGGTGAATTCACCCCTCCACTTT	CASSQWTGVNSPLHF
TRBD1	TRBJ2-5	TRBV10-3	NA	TGTGCCATGGGCTCCGGACAGGGGAAAGAGACCCAGTACTTC	CAMGSGQGKETQYF
TRBD1	TRBJ1-2	TRBV3-1/TRBV3-2	NA	TGTGCCAGCAGGCCCGCAGGGGGAAAAAACTATGGCTACACCTTC	CASRPAGGKNYGYTF